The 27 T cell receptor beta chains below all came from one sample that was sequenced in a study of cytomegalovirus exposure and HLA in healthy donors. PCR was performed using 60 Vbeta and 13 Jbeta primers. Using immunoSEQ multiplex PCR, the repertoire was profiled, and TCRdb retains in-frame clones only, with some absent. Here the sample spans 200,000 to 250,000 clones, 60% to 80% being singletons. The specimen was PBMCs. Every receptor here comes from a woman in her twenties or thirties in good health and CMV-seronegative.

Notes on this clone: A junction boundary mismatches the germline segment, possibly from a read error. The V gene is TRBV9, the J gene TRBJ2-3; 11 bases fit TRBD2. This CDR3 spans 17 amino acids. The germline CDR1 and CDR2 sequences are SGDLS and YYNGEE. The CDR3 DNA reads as TGTGTCAGCAGCGTAGAGGGTAGCGGGAGGGCCACAGATACGCAGTATTTT. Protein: CVSSVEGSGRATDTQYF.

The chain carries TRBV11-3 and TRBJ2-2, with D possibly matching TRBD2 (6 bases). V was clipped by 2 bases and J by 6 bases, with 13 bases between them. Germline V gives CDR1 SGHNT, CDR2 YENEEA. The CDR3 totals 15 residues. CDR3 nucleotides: TGTGCCAGCAGCTTAATGGCGGGAACTTCCGGGGAGCTGTTTTTT. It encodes CASSLMAGTSGELFF.

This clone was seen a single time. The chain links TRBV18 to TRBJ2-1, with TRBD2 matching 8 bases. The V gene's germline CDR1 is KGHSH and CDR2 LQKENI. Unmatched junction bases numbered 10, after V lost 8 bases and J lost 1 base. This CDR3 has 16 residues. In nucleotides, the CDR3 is TGTGCCAGCCACGGGGGTAGCGGGATATCCTACAATGAGCAGTTCTTC. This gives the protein CASHGGSGISYNEQFF. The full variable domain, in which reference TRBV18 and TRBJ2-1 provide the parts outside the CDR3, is NAGVMQNPRHLVRRRGQEARLRCSPMKGHSHVYWYRQLPEEGLKFMVYLQKENIIDESGMPKERFSAEFPKEGPSILRIQQVVRGDSAAYFCASHGGSGISYNEQFFGPGTRLTVL.

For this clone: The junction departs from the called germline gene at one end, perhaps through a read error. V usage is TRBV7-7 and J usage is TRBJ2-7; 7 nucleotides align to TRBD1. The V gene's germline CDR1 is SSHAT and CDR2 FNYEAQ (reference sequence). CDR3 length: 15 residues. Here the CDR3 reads CASSLGPGTAYEQYF. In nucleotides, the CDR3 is TGTGCTAGCAGCTTAGGGCCAGGGACAGCCTACGAGCAGTACTTC.

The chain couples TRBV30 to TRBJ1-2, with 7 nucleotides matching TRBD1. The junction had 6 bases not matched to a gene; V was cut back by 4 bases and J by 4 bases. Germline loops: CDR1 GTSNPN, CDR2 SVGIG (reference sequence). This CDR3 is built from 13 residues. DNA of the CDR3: TGTGCCTGGACAGGGGGTCGTATCTATGGCTACACCTTC. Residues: CAWTGGRIYGYTF. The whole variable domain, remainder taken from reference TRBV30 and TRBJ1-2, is SQTIHQWPATLVQPVGSPLSLECTVEGTSNPNLYWYRQAAGRGLQLLFYSVGIGQISSEVPQNLSASRPQDRQFILSSKKLLLSDSGFYLCAWTGGRIYGYTFGSGTRLTVV.

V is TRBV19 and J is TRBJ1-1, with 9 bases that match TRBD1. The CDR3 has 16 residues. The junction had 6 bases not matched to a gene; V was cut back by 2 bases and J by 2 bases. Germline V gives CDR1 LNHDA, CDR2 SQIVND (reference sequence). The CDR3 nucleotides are TGTGCCAGTAGTATACGGGACAGGGTAATAAACACTGAAGCTTTCTTT. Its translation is CASSIRDRVINTEAFF. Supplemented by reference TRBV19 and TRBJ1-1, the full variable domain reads DGGITQSPKYLFRKEGQNVTLSCEQNLNHDAMYWYRQDPGQGLRLIYYSQIVNDFQKGDIAEGYSVSREKKESFPLTVTSAQKNPTAFYLCASSIRDRVINTEAFFGQGTRLTVV.

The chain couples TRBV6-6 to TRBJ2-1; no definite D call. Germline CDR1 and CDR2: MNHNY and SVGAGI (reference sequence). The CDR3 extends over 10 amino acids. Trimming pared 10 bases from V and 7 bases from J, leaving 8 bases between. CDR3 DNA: TGTGCCACCCAAAAAAATGAGCAGTTCTTC. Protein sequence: CATQKNEQFF.

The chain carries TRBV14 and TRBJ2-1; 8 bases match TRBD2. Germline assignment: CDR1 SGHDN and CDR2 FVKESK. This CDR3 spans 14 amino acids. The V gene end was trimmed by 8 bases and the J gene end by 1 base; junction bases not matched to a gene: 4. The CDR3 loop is CASSSGGSYNEQFF. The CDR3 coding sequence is TGTGCCAGCTCGAGCGGGGGATCCTACAATGAGCAGTTCTTC.

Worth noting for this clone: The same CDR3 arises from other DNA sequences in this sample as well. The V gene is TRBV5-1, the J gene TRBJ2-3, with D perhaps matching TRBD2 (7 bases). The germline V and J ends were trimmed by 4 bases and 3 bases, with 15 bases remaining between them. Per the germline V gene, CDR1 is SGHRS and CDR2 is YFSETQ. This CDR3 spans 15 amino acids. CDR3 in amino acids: CASSPGGGGTDTQYF. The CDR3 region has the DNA TGCGCCAGCAGCCCCGGGGGAGGGGGGACAGATACGCAGTATTTT.

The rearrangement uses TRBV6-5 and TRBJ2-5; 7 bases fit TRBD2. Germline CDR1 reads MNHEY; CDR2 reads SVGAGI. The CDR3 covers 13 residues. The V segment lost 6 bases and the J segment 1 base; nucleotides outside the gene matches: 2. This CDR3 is CASRGTTQETQYF. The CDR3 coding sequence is TGTGCCAGCAGAGGGACTACCCAAGAGACCCAGTACTTC.

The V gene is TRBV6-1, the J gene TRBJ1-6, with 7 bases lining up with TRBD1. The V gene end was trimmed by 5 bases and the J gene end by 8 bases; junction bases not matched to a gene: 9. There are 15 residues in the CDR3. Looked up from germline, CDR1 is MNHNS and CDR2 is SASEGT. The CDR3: CASSFLTGEHSPLHF. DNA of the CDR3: TGTGCCAGCAGTTTTCTCACAGGGGAGCATTCACCCCTCCACTTT.

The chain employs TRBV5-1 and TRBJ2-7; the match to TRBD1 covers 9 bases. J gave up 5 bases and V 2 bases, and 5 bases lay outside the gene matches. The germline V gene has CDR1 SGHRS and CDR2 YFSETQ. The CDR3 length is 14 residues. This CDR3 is CASSFGTGPNEQYF. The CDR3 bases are TGCGCCAGCAGCTTTGGGACAGGGCCTAACGAGCAGTACTTC.

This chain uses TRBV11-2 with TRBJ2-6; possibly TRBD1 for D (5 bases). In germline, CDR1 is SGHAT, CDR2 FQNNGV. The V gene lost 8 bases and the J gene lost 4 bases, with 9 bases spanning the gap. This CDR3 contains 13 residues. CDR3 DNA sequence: TGTGCCAGCGGTCCAGGGGGGGCCAACGTCCTGACTTTC. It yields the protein CASGPGGANVLTF.

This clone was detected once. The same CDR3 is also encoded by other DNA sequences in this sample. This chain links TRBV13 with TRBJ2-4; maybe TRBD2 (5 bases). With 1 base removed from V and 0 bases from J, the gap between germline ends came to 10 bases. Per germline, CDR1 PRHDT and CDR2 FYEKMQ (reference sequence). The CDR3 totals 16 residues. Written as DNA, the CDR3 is TGTGCCAGCAGCTTAGTCATCGCGGGAGCCAAAAACATTCAGTACTTC. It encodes CASSLVIAGAKNIQYF.

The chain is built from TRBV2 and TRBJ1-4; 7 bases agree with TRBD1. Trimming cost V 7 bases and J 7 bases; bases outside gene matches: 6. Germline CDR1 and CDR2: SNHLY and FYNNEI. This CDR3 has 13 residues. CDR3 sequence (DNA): TGTGCCAGCAAGGGACAGCCTAGTGAAAAACTGTTTTTT. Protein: CASKGQPSEKLFF.

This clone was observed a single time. This CDR3 reads CASSQEFEGLSEAFF. In nucleotides, the CDR3 is TGTGCCAGCAGCCAAGAATTCGAGGGTTTATCCGAAGCTTTCTTT. V and J are TRBV11-1 and TRBJ1-1; D remains ambiguous. CDR3 length: 15 residues. V was clipped by 5 bases and J by 8 bases, with 21 bases between them. CDR1 is SGHAT and CDR2 is FQDESV in the germline V gene (reference sequence).

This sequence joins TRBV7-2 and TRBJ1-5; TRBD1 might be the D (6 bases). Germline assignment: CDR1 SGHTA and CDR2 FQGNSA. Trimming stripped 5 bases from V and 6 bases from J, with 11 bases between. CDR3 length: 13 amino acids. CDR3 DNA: TGTGCCAGCAGCCTAACAGGGAGTCAGCCCCAGCATTTT. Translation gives CASSLTGSQPQHF.

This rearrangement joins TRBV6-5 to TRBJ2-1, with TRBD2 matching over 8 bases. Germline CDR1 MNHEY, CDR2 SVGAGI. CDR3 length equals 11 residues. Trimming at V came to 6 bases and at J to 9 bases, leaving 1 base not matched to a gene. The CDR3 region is CASRLAGEQFF. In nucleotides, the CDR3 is TGTGCCAGCAGGCTAGCGGGTGAGCAGTTCTTC.

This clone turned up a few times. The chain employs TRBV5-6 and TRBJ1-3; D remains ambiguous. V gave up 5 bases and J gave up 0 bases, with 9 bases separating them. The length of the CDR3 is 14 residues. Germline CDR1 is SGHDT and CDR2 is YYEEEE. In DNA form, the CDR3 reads TGTGCCAGCAGGGCCCTTTCCTCTGGAAACACCATATATTTT. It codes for CASRALSSGNTIYF.

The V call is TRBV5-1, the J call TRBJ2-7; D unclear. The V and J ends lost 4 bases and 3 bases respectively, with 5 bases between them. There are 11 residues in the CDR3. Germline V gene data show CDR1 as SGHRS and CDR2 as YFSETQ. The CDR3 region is CASSLNYEQYF. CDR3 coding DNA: TGCGCCAGCAGCCTAAACTACGAGCAGTACTTC.

CDR3 nucleotides: TGCAGTGCGACAGTTAACTATGGCTACACCTTC. Protein product: CSATVNYGYTF. The chain carries TRBV20-1 and TRBJ1-2, with D tentatively TRBD1 (5 bases). This CDR3 is 11 amino acids long. Germline values: CDR1 DFQATT, CDR2 SNEGSKA (reference sequence). V was trimmed by 6 bases and J by 1 base, leaving 6 bases between them.

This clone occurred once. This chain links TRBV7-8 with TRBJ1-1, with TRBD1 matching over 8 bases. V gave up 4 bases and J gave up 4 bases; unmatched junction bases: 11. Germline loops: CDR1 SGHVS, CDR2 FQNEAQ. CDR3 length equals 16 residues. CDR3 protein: CASSSPARGLGTEAFF. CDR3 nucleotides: TGTGCCAGCAGCTCACCCGCCAGGGGGCTTGGCACTGAAGCTTTCTTT.

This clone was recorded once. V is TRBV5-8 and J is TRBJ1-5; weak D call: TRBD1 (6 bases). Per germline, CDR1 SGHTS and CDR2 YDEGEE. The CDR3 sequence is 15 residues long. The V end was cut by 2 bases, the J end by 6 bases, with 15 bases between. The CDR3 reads CASSFRQGISQPQHF. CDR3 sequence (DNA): TGTGCCAGCAGCTTTCGGCAGGGGATAAGTCAGCCCCAGCATTTT.

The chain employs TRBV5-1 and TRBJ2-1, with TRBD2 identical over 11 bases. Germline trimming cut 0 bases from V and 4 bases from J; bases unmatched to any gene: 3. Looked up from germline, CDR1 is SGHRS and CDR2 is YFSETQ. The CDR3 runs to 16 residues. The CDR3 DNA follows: TGCGCCAGCAGCTTGGGACTAGCGGGGAGATACAATGAGCAGTTCTTC. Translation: CASSLGLAGRYNEQFF. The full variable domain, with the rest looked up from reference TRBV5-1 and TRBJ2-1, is KAGVTQTPRYLIKTRGQQVTLSCSPISGHRSVSWYQQTPGQGLQFLFEYFSETQRNKGNFPGRFSGRQFSNSRSEMNVSTLELGDSALYLCASSLGLAGRYNEQFFGPGTRLTVL.

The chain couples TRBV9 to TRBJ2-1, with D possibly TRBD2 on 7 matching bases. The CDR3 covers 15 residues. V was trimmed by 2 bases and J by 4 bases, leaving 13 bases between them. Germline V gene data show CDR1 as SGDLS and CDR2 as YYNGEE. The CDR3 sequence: CASSVTGGLYNEQFF. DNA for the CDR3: TGTGCCAGCAGCGTGACGGGGGGCCTGTACAATGAGCAGTTCTTC. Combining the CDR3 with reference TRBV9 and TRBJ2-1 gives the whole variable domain DSGVTQTPKHLITATGQRVTLRCSPRSGDLSVYWYQQSLDQGLQFLIQYYNGEERAKGNILERFSAQQFPDLHSELNLSSLELGDSALYFCASSVTGGLYNEQFFGPGTRLTVL.

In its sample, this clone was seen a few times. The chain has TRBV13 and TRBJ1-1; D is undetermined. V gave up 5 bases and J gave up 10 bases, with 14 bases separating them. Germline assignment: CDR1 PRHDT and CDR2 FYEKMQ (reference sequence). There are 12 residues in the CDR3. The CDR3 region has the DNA TGTGCCAGCAGCGGCGGTCCCGTGGGAGCTTTCTTT. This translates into CASSGGPVGAFF.

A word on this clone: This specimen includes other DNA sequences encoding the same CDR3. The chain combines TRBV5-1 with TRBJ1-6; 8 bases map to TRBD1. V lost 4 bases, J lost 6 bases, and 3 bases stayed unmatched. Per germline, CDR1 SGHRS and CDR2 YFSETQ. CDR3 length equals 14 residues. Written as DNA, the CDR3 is TGCGCCAGCAGCCCGACAGGGGCTAATTCACCCCTCCACTTT. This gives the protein CASSPTGANSPLHF.